This TCR beta chain was documented in a study of beta chain features in type 1 diabetes listed by TCRdb under 2018. In the study overall: No differences in mean age, gender distribution, total cell number or subset yield were found between patients and healthy donors. A total of under 140,000,000 sorted cells were examined across all samples, and the number of cells per subset was strongly correlated with RNA yield. In the study, TCRB repertoires of sorted circulating CD4+ T cell subsets from recently diagnosed type 1 diabetes patients were compared with those of matched healthy donors. Whereas all 30 or so donors provided naive and central memory subsets, regulatory and stem cell-like memory subsets were isolated from just 8 patients and roughly 8 healthy donors. What the authors observed across the whole study: Naive, central memory and regulatory TCRB repertoires appeared more similar among patients than among healthy donors. PCR might favor shorter templates, but patient and control samples were amplified and corrected together, so any skew would affect both groups equally. At VDJ recombination sites, type 1 diabetes patients had fewer insertions and more deleted nucleotides, which implies abnormalities in thymic rearrangement. Type 1 diabetes patients showed a moderate but significant shortening of TCRB CDR3 length in all four CD4+ subsets. Sequencing cDNA rather than genomic DNA could over-represent highly expressing activated cells, although activation and CD3 levels did not differ between groups. Only small numbers of individuals were included in the HLA sub-analyses, which left unresolved whether HLA type had any influence on TCRB rearrangement.

The entire isolated RNA was reverse transcribed using the High Capacity cDNA Reverse Transcription Kit, and thus expressed TCRB transcripts were sequenced. Naive, central memory and regulatory T cell samples underwent deep immunoSEQ sequencing, averaging about 3.5 million total reads per sample. Sorted cells were lysed in RLT buffer and RNA was extracted with DNase-treated RNeasy Micro or Mini kits, depending on cell number. Each cell subset was processed separately to prevent cross-contamination, with patient and healthy donor samples processed together. Using the immunoSEQ multiplex PCR, TCRB sequences were amplified from cDNA into 87-bp fragments spanning the CDR3 region. Amplicons were sequenced on the Illumina HiSeq platform. Per the authors' processing: Synthetic template baselines were used to correct PCR bias computationally, reads within Hamming distance 2 were collapsed together, and singletons that could not be merged were discarded. Reads were aligned against IMGT so that V, D and J genes, CDR3 length and insertions or deletions at six rearrangement sites could be assigned. Within each subset, clonotype counts were normalized to the number of sorted cells before true diversity and Gini coefficients were calculated with the tcR R package. Repertoire sharing was quantified using the overlap coefficient calculated on TCRB nucleotide sequences. Entries here come from immuneACCESS through TCRdb and include only in-frame sequences with V and J called. Some clones fail to appear in such tables; in the studies checked, an unresolved V gene covers under half of the shortfall, and the cause of the remainder is unknown. V and J calls and clone size are those listed in that table; D and trimming were worked out from the DNA. Recorded for this sample are more than 140,000 clones; approximately 10% of them occurred a single time. Less than 0.85% of the sample is taken by the ten largest.

A single peripheral blood draw of approximately 120 mL on average was collected from each donor into heparinised tubes. Using a panel that included CD45RO, CCR7, CD25, CD127, CD95 and CD27, naive, central memory, regulatory and stem cell-like memory CD4+ T cells were sorted on a BD FACSAria II. All sorted populations exceeded 95% purity. PBMCs were separated immediately by Lymphoprep density gradient centrifugation and were stained directly, without being cultured. Samples were stained and sorted in pairs, with one healthy donor and one patient per experiment, so that batch effects were minimized. This clone was seen a handful of times. The antigen it binds to is not known. There are no base qualities to consult, and no much larger clone falls within one base. Trimming at the junction amounts to 2 bases on V and 5 bases on J, and the germline ends lie 8 bases apart. CDR1 is given as SGHVS and CDR2 as FQNEAQ, both from the germline V gene. The CDR3 has 13 amino acids, counting the end cysteine and phenylalanine. The DNA shown is the 39-base CDR3, in frame from base 1.

The sample was central memory CD4+ T cells from blood. The sequence was collected from a woman aged 40 to 55 in good health. The chain is encoded by TRBV7-8 joined to TRBJ2-3; the D gene is perhaps TRBD1, from 5 matching bases. The CDR3 in this case is CASSLSGLDTQYF. The sequence in DNA is TGTGCCAGCAGCTTATCAGGGCTAGATACGCAGTATTTT.